What follows are 32 T cell receptor beta chains derived from one specimen sequenced in a study of identical twins. TCRdb reprocessed the 5' RACE reads via MiXCR and lists one record per CDR3 protein. The sample lists hundreds of thousands of distinct CDR3 sequences, about 7.1% occurring once. The data were also submitted as part of a second study, on yellow fever vaccine responses in identical twins.

Sequencing was carried out using PBMCs. Every receptor here comes from a woman in her late teens or twenties in good health.

The V gene is TRBV12-5, the J gene TRBJ2-1, with D unresolved. V lost 3 bases to trimming and J lost 3 bases, with 6 bases between them. Looked up from germline, CDR1 is LGHNT and CDR2 is FRNRAP. This CDR3 has 13 residues. The CDR3 DNA reads as TGTGCTAGTGGTTTCGGTGACTACAATGAGCAGTTCTTC. Its protein product is CASGFGDYNEQFF.

This clonotype was picked up many times. J is TRBJ1-1 and V is TRBV2; D uncertain. V lost 4 bases and J lost 0, with 9 bases in between. This CDR3 region has 14 residues. Germline-derived CDR1 and CDR2 are SNHLY and FYNNEI. The CDR3 loop is CASSVRKMNTEAFF. The CDR3 DNA sequence: TGTGCCAGCAGTGTGCGGAAAATGAACACTGAAGCTTTCTTT.

This clonotype appeared a few times. This chain uses TRBV18 with TRBJ2-3; 11 nucleotides match TRBD1. Per germline, CDR1 KGHSH and CDR2 LQKENI. CDR3 size: 17 residues. V shed 6 bases and J 2 bases; nucleotides not matched to a gene: 10. The CDR3 nucleotides read TGTGCCAGCTCGCCGAGGACAGGGGGCTCTAACACAGATACGCAGTATTTT. Its translation: CASSPRTGGSNTDTQYF.

In its sample, this clonotype was seen many times. CDR3 loop: CASSFQGDNYGYTF. CDR3 DNA sequence: TGCGCCAGCAGCTTCCAGGGGGATAACTATGGCTACACCTTC. This chain links TRBV5-1 with TRBJ1-2; 7 bases align to TRBD1. CDR1 and CDR2 (germline): SGHRS, YFSETQ. Trimming at V came to 2 bases and at J to 1 base, leaving 2 bases not matched to a gene. There are 14 residues in the CDR3.

This chain uses TRBV5-6 with TRBJ2-7; D gene unclear. Germline CDR1 and CDR2: SGHDT and YYEEEE. Trimming stripped 1 base from V and 2 bases from J, with 13 bases between. The CDR3 contains 15 residues. This CDR3 is CASSLMGQPTYEQYF. The CDR3 DNA follows: TGTGCCAGCAGCTTGATGGGTCAGCCGACCTACGAGCAGTACTTC.

This clonotype appeared a few times. This sequence joins TRBV7-2 and TRBJ1-6, with D uncertain. The CDR3 totals 17 residues. Germline values: CDR1 SGHTA, CDR2 FQGNSA. V was cut by 1 base and J by 5 bases, with 15 bases left in between. CDR3 DNA: TGTGCCAGCAGCTTAGGATTTTCCGGTCACGATAATTCACCCCTCCACTTT. Protein sequence: CASSLGFSGHDNSPLHF. Complete variable domain (other parts from reference TRBV7-2 and TRBJ1-6): GAGVSQSPSNKVTEKGKDVELRCDPISGHTALYWYRQSLGQGLEFLIYFQGNSAPDKSGLPSDRFSAERTGGSVSTLTIQRTQQEDSAVYLCASSLGFSGHDNSPLHFGNGTRLTVT.

This clonotype was seen ten or more times. The chain combines TRBV12-3 or TRBV12-4 with TRBJ2-1; D not certain. This CDR3 is 15 amino acids long. The V and J ends lost 5 bases and 10 bases respectively, with 21 bases between them. This CDR3 reads CASSPLYDGPREQFF. The CDR3 coding sequence is TGTGCCAGCAGTCCTCTGTACGACGGGCCTCGCGAGCAGTTCTTC.

Many counts were recorded for this clonotype. The chain carries TRBV12-3 or TRBV12-4 and TRBJ1-1, with 7 bases lining up with TRBD1. There are 14 residues in the CDR3. V shed 3 bases, J shed 5 bases, and the junction held 6 bases outside the gene matches. The CDR3 sequence: CASSFGQDWTEAFF. Here the CDR3 DNA reads TGTGCCAGCAGTTTCGGACAGGACTGGACTGAAGCTTTCTTT.

The chain has TRBV4-1 and TRBJ2-7, with D perhaps assigned TRBD1 or TRBD2 (5 bases each). Germline CDR1 reads MGHRA; CDR2 reads YSYEKL. The CDR3 is made up of 15 amino acids. The germline V and J ends were trimmed by 1 base and 2 bases, with 12 bases remaining between them. The DNA for the CDR3 is TGCGCCAGCAGCCAAGGGCCGGGACCAGCCTACGAGCAGTACTTC. Protein sequence: CASSQGPGPAYEQYF.

This clonotype was counted at least ten times. CDR3 region: CASSYSGTGWYEQYF. The CDR3 DNA reads TGTGCCAGCAGTTACTCCGGGACAGGGTGGTACGAGCAGTACTTC. The rearrangement uses TRBV6-5 and TRBJ2-7; 9 nucleotides match TRBD1. J gave up 4 bases and V 0 bases, and 4 bases lay outside the gene matches. The CDR3 is made up of 15 amino acids. CDR1 MNHEY and CDR2 SVGAGI come from the germline V gene.

The chain uses TRBV11-1 and TRBJ2-2; D is possibly TRBD2 (6 bases). V was pared by 4 bases and J by 1 base, with 16 bases between. CDR1 and CDR2 from the germline V gene are SGHAT and FQDESV (reference sequence). This CDR3 contains 17 residues. The CDR3 nucleotides read TGTGCCAGCAGCTCGATGCGGGGACGGTTGAACACCGGGGAGCTGTTTTTT. Translated: CASSSMRGRLNTGELFF.

The chain carries TRBV6-1 and TRBJ1-2, with TRBD1 matching over 11 bases. Germline trimming cut 0 bases from V and 6 bases from J; bases unmatched to any gene: 3. Germline CDR1 is MNHNS and CDR2 is SASEGT. This CDR3 has 15 residues. The CDR3 loop is CASSEAGTGGHGYTF. In nucleotides, the CDR3 is TGTGCCAGCAGTGAAGCGGGGACAGGGGGTCATGGCTACACCTTC.

This clonotype was recorded a few times. The chain links TRBV4-1 to TRBJ1-5, with 9 positions matching TRBD1. Trimming removed 1 base from V and 3 bases from J; junction bases left unmatched: 4. In germline, CDR1 is MGHRA, CDR2 YSYEKL. The CDR3 extends over 16 amino acids. The CDR3 DNA sequence: TGCGCCAGCAGCCAAGTGGGACAGGGCGCCAATCAGCCCCAGCATTTT. This gives the protein CASSQVGQGANQPQHF.

This clonotype was seen at least ten times. The V call is TRBV12-3 or TRBV12-4, the J call TRBJ2-7; 7 bases are a match to TRBD1. The CDR3 contains 14 residues. The V segment lost 6 bases and the J segment 4 bases; nucleotides outside the gene matches: 9. For the CDR3, the DNA is TGTGCCAGCAGCTTCGACAGGGCAGGGTACGAGCAGTACTTC. Its protein product is CASSFDRAGYEQYF.

The rearrangement links TRBV19 to TRBJ1-1; D uncertain. The CDR3 runs 14 residues. Looked up from germline, CDR1 is LNHDA and CDR2 is SQIVND (reference sequence). V lost 4 bases and J 1 base, leaving 10 bases between the germline ends. The CDR3 sequence: CASSNWDWNTEAFF. The DNA for the CDR3 is TGTGCCAGTAGTAATTGGGATTGGAACACTGAAGCTTTCTTT.

This clonotype was observed at least ten times. The chain employs TRBV15 and TRBJ1-2; no clear D gene. Germline V lookup: CDR1 LNHNV, CDR2 YYDKDF (reference sequence). Trimming cost V 1 base and J 5 bases, with 20 bases left between them. This CDR3 is built from 17 residues. The CDR3 nucleotides read TGTGCCACCAGCAGAGTCTCAAGGCCCCGAAGTCTATATGGCTACACCTTC. Translation gives CATSRVSRPRSLYGYTF.

The chain combines TRBV7-9 with TRBJ2-1; D is ambiguous. Germline CDR1 is SEHNR and CDR2 is FQNEAQ (reference sequence). This CDR3 is built from 15 residues. Trimming shortened V by 3 bases and J by 0 bases, and 9 bases separated the two germline ends. CDR3 sequence: CASSFDVSSYNEQFF. The CDR3 DNA reads as TGTGCCAGCAGCTTCGACGTGAGCTCCTACAATGAGCAGTTCTTC.

The V call is TRBV2, the J call TRBJ1-2; D may be TRBD1 (5 bases). Germline V gives CDR1 SNHLY, CDR2 FYNNEI. This CDR3 has 14 residues. V was shortened by 5 bases and J by 8 bases, with 18 bases between the two germline ends. The CDR3 protein is CASSPTGPHRGYTF. Written as DNA, the CDR3 is TGTGCCAGCAGTCCTACCGGGCCCCACAGGGGCTACACCTTC.

This clonotype has ten or more counts. This chain joins TRBV12-3 or TRBV12-4 and TRBJ2-5; D gene ambiguous. Trimming took 4 bases from V and 2 from J, leaving 8 bases between them. The CDR3 consists of 13 residues. The CDR3 sequence: CASSSGSQETQYF. CDR3 in DNA: TGTGCCAGCAGTTCCGGGTCTCAAGAGACCCAGTACTTC.

The V call is TRBV20-1, the J call TRBJ2-5; D remains unclear. CDR3 length equals 13 residues. The germline V gene has CDR1 DFQATT and CDR2 SNEGSKA (reference sequence). V was clipped by 7 bases and J by 4 bases, with 16 bases between them. The CDR3 bases are TGCAGTGTTCAGGAGACATTCCGAGAGACCCAGTACTTC. Translating it yields CSVQETFRETQYF.

Only a few counts were recorded for this clonotype. The chain couples TRBV7-3 to TRBJ2-2; D may be TRBD2 (6 bases). CDR1 is SGHTA, CDR2 FQGTGA, per germline. V lost 5 bases, J lost 0 bases, and 10 bases lay in between. The CDR3 runs to 15 residues. CDR3 residues: CASSAGLTNTGELFF. The DNA for the CDR3 is TGTGCCAGCAGCGCGGGACTCACGAACACCGGGGAGCTGTTTTTT.

The gene calls are TRBV29-1 and TRBJ2-7; no firm D call. The germline V and J ends were trimmed by 6 bases and 3 bases, with 9 bases remaining between them. Germline lookup yields CDR1 SQVTM and CDR2 ANQGSEA. The CDR3 length is 11 residues. CDR3 sequence: CSVATSYEQYV. The CDR3 coding sequence is TGCAGCGTCGCGACCAGCTACGAGCAGTACGTC.

V usage is TRBV15 and J usage is TRBJ2-6; D is unclear. This CDR3 is 16 amino acids long. Trimming pared 0 bases from V and 0 bases from J, leaving 6 bases between. CDR1 is LNHNV and CDR2 is YYDKDF in the germline V gene (reference sequence). DNA for the CDR3: TGTGCCACCAGCAGAGATGGTAGCTCTGGGGCCAACGTCCTGACTTTC. Translated: CATSRDGSSGANVLTF. Supplemented by reference TRBV15 and TRBJ2-6, the full variable domain reads DAMVIQNPRYQVTQFGKPVTLSCSQTLNHNVMYWYQQKSSQAPKLLFHYYDKDFNNEADTPDNFQSRRPNTSFCFLDIRSPGLGDTAMYLCATSRDGSSGANVLTFGAGSRLTVL.

V and J are TRBV6-1 and TRBJ2-1; 7 bases map to TRBD1. The CDR3 has 14 residues. CDR1 MNHNS and CDR2 SASEGT come from the germline V gene. Trimming removed 6 bases from V and 5 bases from J; junction bases left unmatched: 7. The CDR3 sequence is CASSKGQRNNEQFF. The CDR3 nucleotides are TGTGCCAGCAGCAAGGGACAGAGAAACAATGAGCAGTTCTTC.

The chain has TRBV29-1 and TRBJ2-1; 7 nucleotides match TRBD2. V trimming: 3 bases; J trimming: 1 base; junction bases outside the gene matches: 6. This CDR3 has 15 residues. The V gene's germline CDR1 is SQVTM and CDR2 ANQGSEA. The CDR3 loop reads CSVEGTTASYNEQFF. For the CDR3, the DNA is TGCAGCGTTGAGGGGACTACCGCATCCTACAATGAGCAGTTCTTC.

This clonotype was seen a handful of times. The gene calls are TRBV20-1 and TRBJ2-5; tentative D call: TRBD2 (5 bases). Germline V lookup: CDR1 DFQATT, CDR2 SNEGSKA (reference sequence). The CDR3 sequence is 16 residues long. The V end was cut by 5 bases, the J end by 3 bases, with 22 bases between. The DNA of the CDR3 is TGCAGTGCTCAGGCCCCCCGACTATTTAGGGAAGAGACCCAGTACTTC. Translating it yields CSAQAPRLFREETQYF.

This clonotype was seen ten or more times. This chain links TRBV6-2 or TRBV6-3 with TRBJ2-7; D ambiguous. The V gene lost 4 bases and the J gene lost 6 bases, with 7 bases spanning the gap. Germline-derived CDR1 and CDR2 are MNHEY and SVGEGT. This CDR3 has 11 amino acids. CDR3 in DNA: TGTGCCAGCAGTTTCGGCTTCGAGCAGTACGTC. Amino acids: CASSFGFEQYV.

The chain carries TRBV14 and TRBJ2-6; TRBD1 aligns across 7 bases. V dropped 1 base and J dropped 7; count of bases not matched to a gene: 10. Germline lookup yields CDR1 SGHDN and CDR2 FVKESK. This CDR3 contains 17 residues. This CDR3 reads CASSQVTGELRANVLTF. CDR3 DNA: TGTGCCAGCAGCCAAGTTACAGGGGAACTCAGAGCCAACGTCCTGACTTTC.

The table lists this clonotype with many counts. This chain uses TRBV13 with TRBJ2-1; D is perhaps TRBD2 (6 bases). Trimming shortened V by 5 bases and J by 2 bases, and 19 bases separated the two germline ends. Germline V gene lookup returns CDR1 PRHDT and CDR2 FYEKMQ (reference sequence). This CDR3 region has 17 residues. In DNA, the CDR3 is TGTGCCAGCAGCCTCCCCTGGGACGGGGGTCCCTACAATGAGCAGTTCTTC. It encodes CASSLPWDGGPYNEQFF.

This chain links TRBV20-1 with TRBJ2-3; 7 nucleotides align to TRBD2. The trim removed 8 bases at V and 5 bases at J, leaving 16 bases unmatched. Per the germline V gene, CDR1 is DFQATT and CDR2 is SNEGSKA (reference sequence). The length of the CDR3 is 15 residues. CDR3 region: CSPRRTRMPIDTQYF. DNA of the CDR3: TGCAGTCCCCGAAGGACTAGAATGCCGATAGATACGCAGTATTTT.

The rearrangement links TRBV29-1 to TRBJ1-2, with a possible D match to TRBD1 (5 bases). Germline V lookup: CDR1 SQVTM, CDR2 ANQGSEA. The CDR3 loop spans 16 amino acids. Trimming removed 7 bases from V and 0 bases from J, with 21 bases in between. For the CDR3, the DNA is TGCAGCGCTGGTCTTGTAGGGCAGGGAGCTAACTATGGCTACACCTTC. Protein product: CSAGLVGQGANYGYTF.

Worth noting for this clonotype: A much larger clone is a single base away; this may be a read error. The chain recombines TRBV14 with TRBJ2-2, with 7 bases identical to TRBD2. Germline V CDR1 and CDR2: SGHDN, FVKESK. The CDR3 runs to 16 residues. In DNA, the CDR3 is TGTGCCAGCAGCCAAGGGCTAGCGGCGAACACCTGGGAGCTGTTTTTT. Its translation: CASSQGLAANTWELFF.